This T cell receptor (beta chain) was recorded in a study of T cell repertoires in ileal Crohn's disease. Generated by immunoSEQ multiplex PCR, the TCRdb table keeps only in-frame clones and is missing some. The sample includes 6,000 or so clones, approximately 80% of them seen just once. The germline V gene encodes CDR1 MDHEN and CDR2 SYDVKM. This CDR3 spans 17 amino acids. Trimming removed 6 bases from V and 7 bases from J; junction bases left unmatched: 20. V usage is TRBV28 and J usage is TRBJ2-5, with 7 bases lining up with TRBD2. The receptor comes from an adult with Crohn's disease. Sequencing was performed on ileal tissue. Here the CDR3 DNA reads TGTGCCAGCAGCGGGACTGGGGGGGGACGCCTCCTCGGGACCCAGTACTTC. Translation: CASSGTGGGRLLGTQYF.